One T cell receptor (beta chain) is described in this entry. Sequenced by immunoSEQ multiplex PCR; TCRdb stores in-frame clones only, minus some. The sample lists some 120,000 clones; 85% to 95% were seen once. The data originate from a study of control samples from healthy donors and cancer patients. The CDR3 spans 13 residues. Germline CDR1 SNHLY, CDR2 FYNNEI. Unmatched junction bases numbered 4, after V lost 6 bases and J lost 3 bases. This TCR was recovered from a man aged 50-59 years with head and neck cancer. The chain couples TRBV2 to TRBJ2-7, with 8 bases aligning to TRBD1. Sequenced sample: PBMCs. CDR3 residues: CASRTGANYEQYF. For the CDR3, the DNA is TGTGCCAGCAGGACAGGGGCAAACTACGAGCAGTACTTC.